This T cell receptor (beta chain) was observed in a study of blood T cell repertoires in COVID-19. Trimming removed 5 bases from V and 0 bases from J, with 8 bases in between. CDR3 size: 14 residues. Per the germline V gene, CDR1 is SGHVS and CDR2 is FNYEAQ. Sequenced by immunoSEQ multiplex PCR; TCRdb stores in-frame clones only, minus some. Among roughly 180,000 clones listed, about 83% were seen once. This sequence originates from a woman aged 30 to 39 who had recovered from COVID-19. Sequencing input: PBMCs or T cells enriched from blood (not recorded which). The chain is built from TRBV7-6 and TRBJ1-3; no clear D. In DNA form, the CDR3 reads TGTGCCAGCAGCGCAGGCCCCTCTGGAAACACCATATATTTT. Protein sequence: CASSAGPSGNTIYF.